The 28 T cell receptor beta chains below all came from one sample that was sequenced in a study of blood T cell repertoires in COVID-19. Libraries were prepared by immunoSEQ multiplex PCR; TCRdb keeps only in-frame clonotypes and omits some of them. Here the sample spans fewer than 250,000 clones, 83% being singletons. The sample was peripheral blood. Receptors were obtained from a human donor in a cohort sampled during active COVID-19.

A few counts support this clone. Within the sample, other DNA sequences also encode this same CDR3. J is TRBJ2-7 and V is TRBV9; D gene unclear. V lost 0 bases, J lost 2 bases, and 6 bases lay in between. Germline V gene lookup returns CDR1 SGDLS and CDR2 YYNGEE. This CDR3 is built from 13 residues. The CDR3 region is CASSVDSTYEQYF. The CDR3 bases are TGTGCCAGCAGCGTAGACAGCACCTACGAGCAGTACTTC.

This sequence joins TRBV10-3 and TRBJ2-4; 10 nucleotides line up with TRBD2. This CDR3 contains 14 residues. V shed 10 bases and J 8 bases; nucleotides not matched to a gene: 11. Germline CDR1 ENHRY, CDR2 SYGVKD. This chain's CDR3 is CATMDSGRADIQYF. Here the CDR3 DNA reads TGTGCCACTATGGACAGCGGGAGGGCCGACATTCAGTACTTC.

The V and J genes are TRBV11-3 and TRBJ2-1; possible D gene TRBD1, 5 bases. Trimming pared 1 base from V and 0 bases from J, leaving 16 bases between. Germline values: CDR1 SGHNT, CDR2 YENEEA. The CDR3 spans 18 residues. The CDR3 nucleotides are TGTGCCAGCAGCTTAGGAAGGTCCCAGGGTCTCTCCTACAATGAGCAGTTCTTC. Residues: CASSLGRSQGLSYNEQFF.

This sequence joins TRBV5-4 and TRBJ2-2; a possible D gene is TRBD1 (5 bases). The CDR3 extends over 14 amino acids. V was trimmed by 0 bases and J by 6 bases, leaving 9 bases between them. From germline, CDR1 is SGHNT and CDR2 YYREEE (reference sequence). Here the CDR3 reads CASSLGGSAGELFF. The CDR3 coding sequence is TGTGCCAGCAGCTTGGGGGGCTCGGCCGGGGAGCTGTTTTTT.

This rearrangement joins TRBV30 to TRBJ1-3, with a possible D match to TRBD1 (5 bases). The CDR3 runs 14 residues. Germline V gene sequence: CDR1 GTSNPN, CDR2 SVGIG (reference sequence). The germline V and J ends were trimmed by 8 bases and 0 bases, with 14 bases remaining between them. In DNA form, the CDR3 reads TGTGCCGGACATCCAGGGAACTCTGGAAACACCATATATTTT. Translation gives CAGHPGNSGNTIYF.

A single count supports this clone. V is TRBV15 and J is TRBJ1-1, with 8 bases matching TRBD1. The CDR3 is made up of 14 amino acids. With 3 bases clipped from V and 4 bases from J, the junction kept 4 bases outside the gene matches. Germline CDR1 and CDR2: LNHNV and YYDKDF (reference sequence). CDR3 in amino acids: CATSRNRGGTEAFF. The CDR3 DNA reads as TGTGCCACCAGCAGGAACAGGGGGGGCACTGAAGCTTTCTTT.

The V and J genes are TRBV10-3 and TRBJ1-1; tentatively, D is TRBD1 (6 bases). Trimming shortened V by 0 bases and J by 5 bases, and 10 bases separated the two germline ends. Germline V gene sequence: CDR1 ENHRY, CDR2 SYGVKD. The length of the CDR3 is 14 residues. The CDR3 here is CAISESNRETEAFF. The CDR3 DNA follows: TGTGCCATCAGTGAGTCTAACAGGGAGACTGAAGCTTTCTTT.

The rearrangement joins TRBV28 to TRBJ1-6; D ambiguous. The germline CDR1 and CDR2 sequences are MDHEN and SYDVKM. This CDR3 is built from 16 residues. Trimming removed 1 base at V and 3 bases at J, with 10 bases between. The CDR3 DNA is TGTGCCAGCAGTTTATTTCTGGCCAGCTATAATTCACCCCTCCACTTT. Translation: CASSLFLASYNSPLHF.

The chain combines TRBV4-2 with TRBJ2-1; TRBD1 is a possible D gene (5 bases). Germline V gene data show CDR1 as LGHNA and CDR2 as YNFKEQ. V was trimmed by 4 bases and J by 6 bases, leaving 13 bases between them. The CDR3 contains 14 residues. CDR3 sequence (DNA): TGTGCCAGCAGCCGTTCTCAGGGAACCAATGAGCAGTTCTTC. It yields the protein CASSRSQGTNEQFF.

The genes are TRBV6-2 or TRBV6-3 and TRBJ1-4; D is perhaps TRBD1 (6 bases). The CDR3 covers 15 residues. The V end was cut by 6 bases, the J end by 0 bases, with 11 bases between. Germline V gene lookup returns CDR1 MNHEY and CDR2 SVGEGT. The CDR3 DNA follows: TGTGCCAGCAGCGATCGACAGGCAACTAATGAAAAACTGTTTTTT. As protein: CASSDRQATNEKLFF.

The rearrangement uses TRBV7-6 and TRBJ2-7, with TRBD2 as a possible D gene (5 bases). This CDR3 has 15 amino acids. Deletions cut 0 bases from V and 2 bases from J, with 11 bases between. Germline CDR1 reads SGHVS; CDR2 reads FNYEAQ. The CDR3 DNA sequence: TGTGCCAGCAGCTTAGCACGGGAACCTACCTACGAGCAGTACTTC. This gives the protein CASSLAREPTYEQYF. The whole variable domain, filled in from reference TRBV7-6 and TRBJ2-7, reads GAGVSQSPRYKVTKRGQDVALRCDPISGHVSLYWYRQALGQGPEFLTYFNYEAQQDKSGLPNDRFSAERPEGSISTLTIQRTEQRDSAMYRCASSLAREPTYEQYFGPGTRLTVT.

This clone occurred a few times. V and J are TRBV5-6 and TRBJ2-2; 12 bases are shared with TRBD2. V was clipped by 3 bases and J by 8 bases; unmatched bases: 11. Germline V gene lookup returns CDR1 SGHDT and CDR2 YYEEEE. The length of the CDR3 is 17 residues. The chain's CDR3 is CASSSYGRTSGKGELFF. CDR3 DNA sequence: TGTGCCAGCAGCTCCTATGGTAGGACTAGCGGGAAGGGGGAGCTGTTTTTT.

This clone was seen just once. This sequence joins TRBV19 and TRBJ1-2; 9 bases match TRBD1. From germline, CDR1 is LNHDA and CDR2 SQIVND (reference sequence). V shed 5 bases, J shed 2 bases, and the junction held 3 bases outside the gene matches. The length of the CDR3 is 14 residues. CDR3 region: CASSATGGNYGYTF. The CDR3 DNA reads TGTGCCAGTAGTGCCACAGGGGGCAACTATGGCTACACCTTC.

The J gene is TRBJ1-6, the V gene TRBV10-3, with D tentatively TRBD1 (6 bases). V was cut by 0 bases and J by 1 base, with 16 bases left in between. The CDR3 is 19 residues long. Per the germline V gene, CDR1 is ENHRY and CDR2 is SYGVKD. CDR3 loop: CAISESRAGVGSYNSPLHF. The DNA of the CDR3 is TGTGCCATCAGTGAGTCGAGGGCAGGGGTAGGGTCCTATAATTCACCCCTCCACTTT.

J is TRBJ2-7 and V is TRBV28; 7 nucleotides match TRBD2. The CDR3 contains 18 residues. V dropped 1 base and J dropped 1; count of bases not matched to a gene: 13. CDR1 is MDHEN, CDR2 SYDVKM, per germline. This CDR3 reads CASSLYQTLADRSYEQYF. Written as DNA, the CDR3 is TGTGCCAGCAGTTTATATCAGACCCTAGCGGACCGATCCTACGAGCAGTACTTC.

This clone was detected ten times or more. This chain uses TRBV6-5 with TRBJ1-1; TRBD1 is a possible D gene (5 bases). Germline loops: CDR1 MNHEY, CDR2 SVGAGI. The CDR3 is 15 amino acids. Trimming took 2 bases from V and 5 from J, leaving 15 bases between them. In DNA, the CDR3 is TGTGCCAGCAGTTACCAGCAGGGTAGCGGGACTGAAGCTTTCTTT. Protein sequence: CASSYQQGSGTEAFF.

V is TRBV5-5 and J is TRBJ2-7, with a weak D call TRBD2 (5 bases). This CDR3 contains 15 residues. V was cut by 4 bases and J by 2 bases, with 16 bases left in between. CDR1 is SGHKS, CDR2 YYEKEE, per germline (reference sequence). The CDR3 nucleotides read TGTGCCAGCAGCCTTGACTATAACCTAGCCTACGAGCAGTACTTC. This codes for CASSLDYNLAYEQYF.

For this clone: A read error may produce the germline difference seen at one junction end. This rearrangement joins TRBV28 to TRBJ2-7, with a weak D call TRBD2 (6 bases). CDR3 length: 13 residues. Germline CDR1 MDHEN, CDR2 SYDVKM. The CDR3 nucleotides are TGTGCCAGCGGCGCACTGACTAGGGGCCATGTTAACTTC. This translates into CASGALTRGHVNF.

This clone was counted between two and nine times. This chain links TRBV18 with TRBJ2-1; TRBD2 is a possible D gene (5 bases). Trimming removed 1 base at V and 6 bases at J, with 7 bases between. There are 13 residues in the CDR3. Germline V gene data show CDR1 as KGHSH and CDR2 as LQKENI. The CDR3 loop reads CASSPQEGNEQFF. In DNA, the CDR3 is TGTGCCAGCTCACCACAAGAGGGCAATGAGCAGTTCTTC.

The chain links TRBV11-2 to TRBJ2-5, with TRBD1 as a possible D gene (6 bases). CDR3 length: 15 residues. V shed 4 bases and J shed 2 bases, with 14 bases lying between them. Germline CDR1 reads SGHAT; CDR2 reads FQNNGV. The DNA for the CDR3 is TGTGCCAGCAGCTCCCTAAGACAGGAACAAGAGACCCAGTACTTC. It translates to CASSSLRQEQETQYF. Variable domain in full (rest from reference TRBV11-2 and TRBJ2-5): EAGVAQSPRYKIIEKRQSVAFWCNPISGHATLYWYQQILGQGPKLLIQFQNNGVVDDSQLPKDRFSAERLKGVDSTLKIQPAKLEDSAVYLCASSSLRQEQETQYFGPGTRLLVL.

The chain recombines TRBV7-9 with TRBJ2-7; 10 bases agree with TRBD1. The CDR3 length is 17 residues. V lost 7 bases to trimming and J lost 3 bases; unmatched junction nucleotides: 15. CDR1 and CDR2 from the germline V gene are SEHNR and FQNEAQ (reference sequence). The DNA of the CDR3 is TGTGCCAGCAACAGCGATTTGCCGGGACAGGGGTTCTACGAGCAGTACTTC. Amino acid sequence: CASNSDLPGQGFYEQYF.

V usage is TRBV10-1 and J usage is TRBJ2-1; TRBD2 matches 9 bases. The CDR3 sequence is 11 residues long. With V trimmed by 8 bases and J by 9 bases, 2 bases remained unmatched. CDR1 WNHNN and CDR2 SYGVQD come from the germline V gene (reference sequence). The CDR3, as DNA: TGCGCCAGCCGTAGCGGGAGTGAGCAGTTCTTC. It specifies CASRSGSEQFF.

The chain recombines TRBV6-5 with TRBJ2-7; no clear D. CDR1 is MNHEY and CDR2 is SVGAGI in the germline V gene. V lost 6 bases to trimming and J lost 2 bases, with 8 bases between them. The CDR3 is made up of 12 amino acids. CDR3 bases: TGTGCCAGCAGGAGCGTTGCCTACGAGCAGTACTTC. It translates to CASRSVAYEQYF.

The chain recombines TRBV11-2 with TRBJ2-1; a possible D gene is TRBD2 (5 bases). This CDR3 spans 13 amino acids. Germline CDR1 is SGHAT and CDR2 is FQNNGV. CDR3 coding DNA: TGTGTGTCGGTAAGGACTTCGCGCGATGAGCAGTTCTTC. Amino acids: CVSVRTSRDEQFF. The full variable domain, rest sourced from reference TRBV11-2 and TRBJ2-1, is EAGVAQSPRYKIIEKRQSVAFWCNPISGHATLYWYQQILGQGPKLLIQFQNNGVVDDSQLPKDRFSAERLKGVDSTLKIQPAKLEDSAVYLCVSVRTSRDEQFFGPGTRLTVL.

The V and J genes are TRBV19 and TRBJ1-1, with a weak D call TRBD1 (5 bases). The ends were cut back, 6 bases at V and 1 base at J, with 18 bases in the middle. CDR1 LNHDA and CDR2 SQIVND come from the germline V gene (reference sequence). This CDR3 has 16 residues. The CDR3 DNA reads as TGTGCCAGTAGGACTTCTGGGGGGTTTGCGAACACTGAAGCTTTCTTT. Its protein product is CASRTSGGFANTEAFF.

This clone was picked up many times. The V call is TRBV19, the J call TRBJ1-5; unclear D gene. The germline V gene encodes CDR1 LNHDA and CDR2 SQIVND (reference sequence). Trimming cost V 5 bases and J 0 bases, with 11 bases left between them. The CDR3 extends over 15 amino acids. The CDR3 coding sequence is TGTGCCAGTAGTGCAATGAGGGATAGCAATCAGCCCCAGCATTTT. Translated, it gives CASSAMRDSNQPQHF.

V gene TRBV5-1 combines with J gene TRBJ2-3; D is perhaps TRBD1 (6 bases). Trimming pared 4 bases from V and 2 bases from J, leaving 14 bases between. Germline CDR1 SGHRS, CDR2 YFSETQ. The CDR3 length is 15 residues. CDR3 nucleotide sequence: TGCGCCAGCAGCCCAGGGACACGTCCCACAGATACGCAGTATTTT. Its protein is CASSPGTRPTDTQYF. Based on the CDR3 plus reference TRBV5-1 and TRBJ2-3, the full variable domain is KAGVTQTPRYLIKTRGQQVTLSCSPISGHRSVSWYQQTPGQGLQFLFEYFSETQRNKGNFPGRFSGRQFSNSRSEMNVSTLELGDSALYLCASSPGTRPTDTQYFGPGTRLTVL.

The chain recombines TRBV10-3 with TRBJ2-7, with TRBD2 identical over 7 bases. The V gene's germline CDR1 is ENHRY and CDR2 SYGVKD. The CDR3 length is 12 residues. The V segment lost 11 bases and the J segment 2 bases; nucleotides outside the gene matches: 6. Written as DNA, the CDR3 is TGTGCCTTAAAGACTAGCACCTACGAGCAGTACTTC. It specifies CALKTSTYEQYF.